This TCR beta chain was captured by sequencing in a study of blood T cells in healthy people across ages. Alongside a J-beta primer mix, a sample-barcoded 5' primer served in a second PCR lasting roughly 7 to 11 cycles. TCRdb fed the 5' RACE reads into MiXCR, producing one record per CDR3 protein. The data show around 800,000 distinct CDR3 sequences, with roughly 24% seen just once and over 2.5% held by the top ten. On this clonotype itself: Antigen specificity is unknown.

Study results and limitations: Leaving the PBMCs unsorted stopped any conclusive comparison of naive versus antigen-experienced cells.

These data are also associated with another study on T cells of mothers and their children.

The TCR was taken from a boy aged 5-17 years in good health. The sequenced sample consisted of blood.

CDR3 sequence: CATSRRTGFDSYEQYF. For the CDR3, the DNA is TGTGCCACCAGCAGACGGACAGGGTTCGACTCCTACGAGCAGTACTTC. The V gene is TRBV15, the J gene TRBJ2-7, with 8 bases fitting TRBD1. Germline lookup yields CDR1 LNHNV and CDR2 YYDKDF (reference sequence). The CDR3 spans 16 residues. Losses at the gene ends were 2 bases for V and 0 bases for J; bases not matched to a gene: 6.